This paragraph covers one T cell receptor (beta chain) sequence. This entry belongs to a study of blood T cell repertoires in COVID-19. Only in-frame clones appear in the TCRdb table, and some are missing; sequencing was by immunoSEQ multiplex PCR. The table shows 110,000 to 150,000 clones, with roughly 77% occurring only once. Sequenced input: peripheral blood. The source is a man in his fifties or sixties with acute or convalescent COVID-19.

In DNA, the CDR3 is TGCAGCGTTGGGCAGGGGGCGCGAGAGCAGTACTTC. This encodes CSVGQGAREQYF. V gene TRBV29-1 combines with J gene TRBJ2-7, with TRBD1 matching 8 bases. J gave up 7 bases and V 4 bases, and 6 bases lay outside the gene matches. Looked up from germline, CDR1 is SQVTM and CDR2 is ANQGSEA. The CDR3 has 12 residues.